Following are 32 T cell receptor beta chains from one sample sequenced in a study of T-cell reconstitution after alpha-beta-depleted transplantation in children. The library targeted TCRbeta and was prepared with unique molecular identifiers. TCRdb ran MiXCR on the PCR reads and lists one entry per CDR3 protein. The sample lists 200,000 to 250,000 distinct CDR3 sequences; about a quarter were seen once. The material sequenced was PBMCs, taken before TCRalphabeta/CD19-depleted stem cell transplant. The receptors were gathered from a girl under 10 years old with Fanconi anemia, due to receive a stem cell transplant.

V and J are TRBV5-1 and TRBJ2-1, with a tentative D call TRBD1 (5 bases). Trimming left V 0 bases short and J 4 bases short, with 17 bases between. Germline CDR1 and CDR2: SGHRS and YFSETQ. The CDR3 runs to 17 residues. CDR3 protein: CASSLALTANTYNEQFF. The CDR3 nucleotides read TGCGCCAGCAGCTTGGCCTTGACAGCGAACACTTACAATGAGCAGTTCTTC.

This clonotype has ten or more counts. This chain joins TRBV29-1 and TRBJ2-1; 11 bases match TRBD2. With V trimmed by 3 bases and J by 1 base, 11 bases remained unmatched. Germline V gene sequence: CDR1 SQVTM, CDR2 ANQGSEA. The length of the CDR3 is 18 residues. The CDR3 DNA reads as TGCAGCGTTGAGGCACTAGCGGGGGAATCCCCGTCCTACAATGAGCAGTTCTTC. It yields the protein CSVEALAGESPSYNEQFF.

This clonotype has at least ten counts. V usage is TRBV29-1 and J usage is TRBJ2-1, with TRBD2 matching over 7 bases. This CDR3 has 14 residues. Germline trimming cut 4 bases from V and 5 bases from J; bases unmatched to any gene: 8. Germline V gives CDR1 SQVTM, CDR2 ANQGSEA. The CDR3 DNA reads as TGCAGCGTTGTTGTGGCTAGCGGTAACAATGAGCAGTTCTTC. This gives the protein CSVVVASGNNEQFF.

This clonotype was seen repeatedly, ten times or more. The CDR3 coding sequence is TGCAGTGCCGCCTCCTACGAGCAGTACTTC. It encodes CSAASYEQYF. The chain couples TRBV20-1 to TRBJ2-7; no clear D. Germline CDR1 reads DFQATT; CDR2 reads SNEGSKA (reference sequence). The CDR3 contains 10 residues. The ends were cut back, 6 bases at V and 0 bases at J, with 3 bases in the middle.

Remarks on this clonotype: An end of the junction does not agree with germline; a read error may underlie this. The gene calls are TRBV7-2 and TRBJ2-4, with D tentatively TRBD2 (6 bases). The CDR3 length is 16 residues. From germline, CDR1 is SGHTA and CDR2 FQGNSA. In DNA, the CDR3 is TGTGCCAGCAGCTTAGGGAGGGACCTGGCCAAAAACATTCAGAACTTC. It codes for CASSLGRDLAKNIQNF. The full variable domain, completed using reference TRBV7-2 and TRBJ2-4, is GAGVSQSPSNKVTEKGKDVELRCDPISGHTALYWYRQSLGQGLEFLIYFQGNSAPDKSGLPSDRFSAERTGGSVSTLTIQRTQQEDSAVYLCASSLGRDLAKNIQNFGAGTRLSVL.

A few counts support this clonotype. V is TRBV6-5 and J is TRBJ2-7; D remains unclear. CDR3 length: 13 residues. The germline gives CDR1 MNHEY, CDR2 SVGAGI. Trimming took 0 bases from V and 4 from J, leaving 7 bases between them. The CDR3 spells CASSYSKGYEQYF. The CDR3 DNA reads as TGTGCCAGCAGTTACTCTAAGGGTTACGAGCAGTACTTC.

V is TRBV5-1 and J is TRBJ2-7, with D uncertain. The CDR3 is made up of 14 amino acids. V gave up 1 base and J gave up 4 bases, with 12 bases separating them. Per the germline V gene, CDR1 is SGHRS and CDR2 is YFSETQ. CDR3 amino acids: CASSLLYSGYEQYF. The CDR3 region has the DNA TGCGCCAGCAGCTTGCTGTATTCCGGTTACGAGCAGTACTTC.

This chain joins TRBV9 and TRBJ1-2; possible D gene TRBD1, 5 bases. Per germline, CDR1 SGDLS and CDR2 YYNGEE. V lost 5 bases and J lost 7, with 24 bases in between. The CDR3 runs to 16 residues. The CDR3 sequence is CASSGELGGAEGGYTF. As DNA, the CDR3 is TGTGCCAGCAGTGGGGAATTGGGAGGGGCCGAGGGTGGCTACACCTTC.

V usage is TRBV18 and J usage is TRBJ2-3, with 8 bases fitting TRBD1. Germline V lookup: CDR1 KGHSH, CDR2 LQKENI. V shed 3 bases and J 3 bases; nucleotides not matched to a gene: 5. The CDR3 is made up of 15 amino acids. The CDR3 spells CASSPDRARTDTQYF. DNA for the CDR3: TGTGCCAGCTCACCGGACAGGGCGCGGACAGATACGCAGTATTTT. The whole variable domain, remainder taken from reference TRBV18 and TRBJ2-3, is NAGVMQNPRHLVRRRGQEARLRCSPMKGHSHVYWYRQLPEEGLKFMVYLQKENIIDESGMPKERFSAEFPKEGPSILRIQQVVRGDSAAYFCASSPDRARTDTQYFGPGTRLTVL.

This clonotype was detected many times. CDR3 amino acids: CASSWRGSTDTQYF. The CDR3 DNA follows: TGTGCCAGCAGCTGGAGGGGGAGCACAGATACGCAGTATTTT. This chain links TRBV7-2 with TRBJ2-3; TRBD1 or TRBD2 may be the D gene (6 bases each). The CDR3 extends over 14 amino acids. Germline CDR1 reads SGHTA; CDR2 reads FQGNSA. Trimming cost V 4 bases and J 0 bases, with 8 bases left between them.

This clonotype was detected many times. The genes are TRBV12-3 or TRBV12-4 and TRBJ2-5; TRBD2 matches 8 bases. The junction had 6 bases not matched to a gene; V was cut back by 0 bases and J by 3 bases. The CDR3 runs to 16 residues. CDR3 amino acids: CASSLALAGIKETQYF. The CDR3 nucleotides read TGTGCCAGCAGTTTAGCCTTAGCGGGGATCAAAGAGACCCAGTACTTC.

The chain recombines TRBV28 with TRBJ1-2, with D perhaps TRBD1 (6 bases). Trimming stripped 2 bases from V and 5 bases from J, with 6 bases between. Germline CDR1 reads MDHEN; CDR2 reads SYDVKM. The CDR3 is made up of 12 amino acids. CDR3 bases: TGTGCCAGCAGTTTAACAGGGTATGGCTACACCTTC. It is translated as CASSLTGYGYTF.

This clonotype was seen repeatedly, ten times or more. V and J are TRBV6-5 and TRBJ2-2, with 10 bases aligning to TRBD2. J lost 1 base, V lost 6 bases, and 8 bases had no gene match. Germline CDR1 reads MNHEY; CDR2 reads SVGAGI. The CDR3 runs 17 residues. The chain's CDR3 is CASSSMLAGVNTGELFF. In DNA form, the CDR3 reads TGTGCCAGCAGCTCGATGCTAGCGGGGGTGAACACCGGGGAGCTGTTTTTT.

The CDR3 nucleotides read TGTGCCAGCAGCAAAGGGAGACTGTTAGCTGGAAACACCATATATTTT. Its translation is CASSKGRLLAGNTIYF. The genes are TRBV21-1 and TRBJ1-3. TRBV21-1 is termed a pseudogene. The CDR3 covers 16 residues.

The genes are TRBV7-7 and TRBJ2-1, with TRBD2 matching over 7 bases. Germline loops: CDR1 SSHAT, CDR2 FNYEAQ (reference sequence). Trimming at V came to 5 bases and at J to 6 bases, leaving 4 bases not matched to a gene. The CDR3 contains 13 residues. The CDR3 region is CASSPRLANEQFF. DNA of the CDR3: TGTGCCAGCAGCCCTCGACTAGCCAATGAGCAGTTCTTC.

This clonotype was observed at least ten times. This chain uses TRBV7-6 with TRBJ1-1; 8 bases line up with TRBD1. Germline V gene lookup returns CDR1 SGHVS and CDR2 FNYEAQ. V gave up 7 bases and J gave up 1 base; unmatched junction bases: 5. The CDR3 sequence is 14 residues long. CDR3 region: CASIPGTGNTEAFF. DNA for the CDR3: TGTGCCAGCATCCCCGGGACAGGGAACACTGAAGCTTTCTTT.

CDR3 region: CAWSWGGSYEQYF. CDR3 in DNA: TGTGCCTGGAGTTGGGGGGGATCCTACGAGCAGTACTTC. The chain links TRBV30 to TRBJ2-7; 7 positions match TRBD2. Germline lookup yields CDR1 GTSNPN and CDR2 SVGIG (reference sequence). The J segment lost 1 base and the V segment lost 2 bases, leaving 2 bases of the junction unmatched. The CDR3 runs to 13 residues.

This CDR3 reads CASSVRGRTDTQYF. As DNA, the CDR3 is TGTGCCAGCAGCGTTCGCGGGAGGACAGATACGCAGTATTTT. The chain couples TRBV9 to TRBJ2-3, with TRBD2 matching 8 bases. Germline values: CDR1 SGDLS, CDR2 YYNGEE. With V trimmed by 2 bases and J by 3 bases, 2 bases remained unmatched. This CDR3 spans 14 amino acids.

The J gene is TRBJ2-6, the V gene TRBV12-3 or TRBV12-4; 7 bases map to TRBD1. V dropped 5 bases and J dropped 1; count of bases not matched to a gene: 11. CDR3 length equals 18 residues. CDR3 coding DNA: TGTGCCAGCAGTCCAGGACAGGTCTTTCGTTCTGGGGCCAACGTCCTGACTTTC. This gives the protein CASSPGQVFRSGANVLTF.

The CDR3 coding sequence is TGCAGCGTTGAAGATCTAAGGGACAGGGGCTCCTACGAGCAGTACTTC. Translation gives CSVEDLRDRGSYEQYF. The V gene is TRBV29-1, the J gene TRBJ2-7; 10 bases line up with TRBD1. The germline V gene encodes CDR1 SQVTM and CDR2 ANQGSEA. With 0 bases clipped from V and 0 bases from J, the junction kept 5 bases outside the gene matches. CDR3 size: 16 residues.

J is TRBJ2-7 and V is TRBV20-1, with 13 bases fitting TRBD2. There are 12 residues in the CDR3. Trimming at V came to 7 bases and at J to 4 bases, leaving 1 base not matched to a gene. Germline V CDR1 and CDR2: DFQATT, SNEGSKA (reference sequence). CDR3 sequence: CSGTSGSYEQYF. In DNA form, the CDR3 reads TGCAGTGGGACTAGCGGGAGTTACGAGCAGTACTTC.

This chain's CDR3 is CASKKGQGKETQYF. CDR3 DNA sequence: TGTGCCAGCAAAAAAGGGCAGGGCAAAGAGACCCAGTACTTC. The rearrangement joins TRBV7-6 to TRBJ2-5, with D perhaps matching TRBD1 (5 bases). CDR3 length: 14 amino acids. V was cut by 7 bases and J by 3 bases, with 15 bases left in between. Germline CDR1 and CDR2: SGHVS and FNYEAQ.

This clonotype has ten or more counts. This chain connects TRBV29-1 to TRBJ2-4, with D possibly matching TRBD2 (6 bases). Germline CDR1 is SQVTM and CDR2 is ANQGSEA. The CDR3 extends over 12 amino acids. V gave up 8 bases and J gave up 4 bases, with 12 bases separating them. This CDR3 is CSWRGRKNIQYF. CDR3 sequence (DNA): TGCAGCTGGAGGGGCAGGAAAAACATTCAGTACTTC.

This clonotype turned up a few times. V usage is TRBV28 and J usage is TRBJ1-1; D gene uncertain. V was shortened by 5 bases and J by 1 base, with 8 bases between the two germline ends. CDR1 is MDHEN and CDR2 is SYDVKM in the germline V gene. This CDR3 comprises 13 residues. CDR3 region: CASSPVTNTEAFF. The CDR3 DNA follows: TGTGCCAGCAGTCCGGTAACGAACACTGAAGCTTTCTTT.

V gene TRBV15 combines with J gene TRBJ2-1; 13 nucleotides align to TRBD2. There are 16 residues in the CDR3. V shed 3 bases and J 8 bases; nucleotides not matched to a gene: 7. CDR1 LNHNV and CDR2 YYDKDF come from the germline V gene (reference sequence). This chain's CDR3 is CATSSGPGLAGYEQFF. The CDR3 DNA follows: TGTGCCACCAGCAGCGGCCCGGGACTAGCGGGATATGAGCAGTTCTTC.

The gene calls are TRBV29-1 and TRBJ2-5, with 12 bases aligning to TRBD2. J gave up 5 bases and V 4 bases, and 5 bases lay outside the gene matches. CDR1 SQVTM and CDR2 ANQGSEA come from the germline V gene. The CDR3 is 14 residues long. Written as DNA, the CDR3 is TGCAGCGTTGTCAGACTAGCGGGAGTGGAGACCCAGTACTTC. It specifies CSVVRLAGVETQYF.

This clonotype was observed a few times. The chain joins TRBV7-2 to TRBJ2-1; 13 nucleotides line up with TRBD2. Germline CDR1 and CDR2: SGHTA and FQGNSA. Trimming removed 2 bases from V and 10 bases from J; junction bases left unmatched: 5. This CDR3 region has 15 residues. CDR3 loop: CASSLPGLAGAEQFF. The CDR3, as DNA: TGTGCCAGCAGCTTACCCGGACTAGCGGGGGCAGAGCAGTTCTTC. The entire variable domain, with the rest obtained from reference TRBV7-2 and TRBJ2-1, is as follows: GAGVSQSPSNKVTEKGKDVELRCDPISGHTALYWYRQSLGQGLEFLIYFQGNSAPDKSGLPSDRFSAERTGGSVSTLTIQRTQQEDSAVYLCASSLPGLAGAEQFFGPGTRLTVL.

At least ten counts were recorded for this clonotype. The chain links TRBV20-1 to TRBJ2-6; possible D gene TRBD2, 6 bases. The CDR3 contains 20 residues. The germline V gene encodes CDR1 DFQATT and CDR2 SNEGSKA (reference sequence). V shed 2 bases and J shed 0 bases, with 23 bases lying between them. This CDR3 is CSARRGLTAGWSSGANVLTF. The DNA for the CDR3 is TGCAGTGCTAGAAGGGGTTTAACAGCGGGTTGGAGCTCTGGGGCCAACGTCCTGACTTTC.

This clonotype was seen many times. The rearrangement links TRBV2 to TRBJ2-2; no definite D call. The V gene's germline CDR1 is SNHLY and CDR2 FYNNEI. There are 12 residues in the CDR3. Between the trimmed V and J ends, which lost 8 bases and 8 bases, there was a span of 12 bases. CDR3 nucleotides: TGTGCCAGCTGGGCTCCCGGAGGGGAGCTGTTTTTT. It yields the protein CASWAPGGELFF.

The CDR3 nucleotides read TGCGCCAGCAGCTTGGTGTCCGGACTTGGCTCTGGGGCCAACGTCCTGACTTTC. Translated: CASSLVSGLGSGANVLTF. V gene TRBV5-1 combines with J gene TRBJ2-6; tentative D call: TRBD2 (5 bases). Germline assignment: CDR1 SGHRS and CDR2 YFSETQ. The CDR3 runs to 18 residues. The V end was cut by 0 bases, the J end by 0 bases, with 13 bases between.

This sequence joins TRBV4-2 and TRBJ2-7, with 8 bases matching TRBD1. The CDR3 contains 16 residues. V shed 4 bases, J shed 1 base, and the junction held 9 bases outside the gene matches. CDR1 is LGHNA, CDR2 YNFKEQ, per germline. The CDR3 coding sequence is TGTGCCAGCAGCCCTGGTCCCAGACAGGGGTCCTACGAGCAGTACTTC. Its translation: CASSPGPRQGSYEQYF.

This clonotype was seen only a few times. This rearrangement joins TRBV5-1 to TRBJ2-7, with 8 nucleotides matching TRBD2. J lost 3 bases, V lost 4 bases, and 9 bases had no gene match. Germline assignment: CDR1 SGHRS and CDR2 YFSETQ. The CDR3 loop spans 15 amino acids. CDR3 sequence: CASSPGGGRNYEQYF. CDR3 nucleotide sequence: TGCGCCAGCAGCCCCGGCGGGGGGCGAAACTACGAGCAGTACTTC.